The clone carrying this T cell receptor (beta chain) was observed once. The data derive from a study of blood T cell repertoires in COVID-19. Whole-study context: PBMCs, B-cell-depleted T cells, or T cells provided the cDNA or gDNA that made up the material.

Germline V gene data show CDR1 as KGHDR and CDR2 as SFDVKD. This CDR3 has 17 residues. Losses at the gene ends were 3 bases for V and 0 bases for J; bases not matched to a gene: 2. Using immunoSEQ multiplex PCR, the repertoire was profiled, and TCRdb retains in-frame clones only, with some absent. The profile shows about 180,000 clones, roughly nine tenths of them singletons. The sequenced sample was peripheral blood. This chain joins TRBV24-1 and TRBJ2-1; TRBD2 matches at 12 bases. The TCR was taken from a man aged 18 to 30 who had recovered from COVID-19. This CDR3 is CATSDPTSGSSYNEQFF. DNA for the CDR3: TGTGCCACCAGTGATCCGACTAGCGGGAGCTCCTACAATGAGCAGTTCTTC.